This T cell receptor (beta chain) was identified during a study of graft-versus-host responses after intestinal transplantation. About the study: Every one of the recipients received anti-thymocyte globulin induction and afterwards took tacrolimus and steroids for approximately 3 years. Broader study findings: There were GvH clones found in recipient marrow, and some of them appeared first in ileum or blood. HvG clone declines early post-transplant were associated with peak circulating GvH levels.

Looked up from germline, CDR1 is SEHNR and CDR2 is FQNEAQ (reference sequence). The J segment lost 5 bases and the V segment lost 5 bases, leaving 12 bases of the junction unmatched. This CDR3 region has 16 residues. In this sample, this clone turned up once. Its antigen is unidentified. This table comes from immunoSEQ multiplex PCR, and its TCRdb copy is limited to in-frame clones, with some not included. The data contain some 26,000 clones, approximately 94% of them singletons. The source was PBMCs, collected 156 days after intestinal transplant. The chain joins TRBV7-9 to TRBJ1-1, with 9 bases lining up with TRBD1. This receptor was obtained from a human patient who received an intestinal transplant, so some T cells may come from the graft donor. The CDR3 DNA reads TGTGCCAGCAGCCCGGGGACAGGGAGGGGAGGGACTGAAGCTTTCTTT. Amino acid sequence: CASSPGTGRGGTEAFF.